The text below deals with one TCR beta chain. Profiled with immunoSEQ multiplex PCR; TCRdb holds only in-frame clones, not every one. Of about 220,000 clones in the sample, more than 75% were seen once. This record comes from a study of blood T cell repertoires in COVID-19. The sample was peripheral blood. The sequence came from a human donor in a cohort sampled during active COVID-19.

The chain's CDR3 is CASSKPGQADTQYF. As DNA, the CDR3 is TGTGCCAGCAGCAAGCCGGGACAGGCAGATACGCAGTATTTT. V and J are TRBV7-3 and TRBJ2-3, with 8 positions matching TRBD1. CDR1 is SGHTA, CDR2 FQGTGA, per germline. CDR3 size: 14 residues. Trimming cost V 5 bases and J 4 bases; bases outside gene matches: 5.